A single sample gave rise to the 30 T cell receptor beta chains below, sequenced in a study of T-cell reconstitution after alpha-beta-depleted transplantation in children. The library targeted TCRbeta and was prepared with unique molecular identifiers. In TCRdb, the PCR reads were re-called with MiXCR into one record per CDR3 protein. The sample holds some 340,000 distinct CDR3 sequences; under 13% are singletons and the top ten take around 2.3%. The material was PBMCs from the stem cell graft donor, obtained from the stem cell graft. These receptors originate from a human donor who donated a stem cell graft to a child with acute lymphoblastic leukemia.

This clonotype was detected a few times. This sequence joins TRBV6-2 or TRBV6-3 and TRBJ1-1, with D unclear. The V gene lost 0 bases and the J gene lost 7 bases, with 9 bases spanning the gap. Germline lookup yields CDR1 MNHEY and CDR2 SVGEGT. The CDR3 length is 13 residues. The CDR3 loop reads CASSYSFGFEAFF. The CDR3 DNA reads TGTGCCAGCAGTTACTCTTTCGGATTTGAAGCTTTCTTT.

This clonotype came up a few times. The gene calls are TRBV7-8 and TRBJ2-2; the match to TRBD1 covers 7 bases. The CDR3 length is 13 residues. With V trimmed by 6 bases and J by 5 bases, 3 bases remained unmatched. Germline loops: CDR1 SGHVS, CDR2 FQNEAQ. The CDR3 DNA follows: TGTGCCAGCAGAGCAGGGGGTACCGGGGAGCTGTTTTTT. Its protein product is CASRAGGTGELFF.

The genes are TRBV4-3 and TRBJ2-7, with D possibly being TRBD1 (6 bases). CDR1 is LGHNA and CDR2 is YSLEER in the germline V gene. V dropped 4 bases and J dropped 3 bases, with 16 bases sitting between them. The CDR3 totals 15 residues. CDR3 in amino acids: CASSRQQGMGYEQYF. As DNA, the CDR3 is TGCGCCAGCAGCCGGCAACAGGGTATGGGCTACGAGCAGTACTTC.

This clonotype occurred a few times. The junction differs from germline at one of its ends, possibly a read error. V usage is TRBV4-2 and J usage is TRBJ1-2; weak D call: TRBD1 (6 bases). This CDR3 spans 16 amino acids. CDR1 is LGHNA and CDR2 is YNFKEQ in the germline V gene. The CDR3 protein is CASTQSPGTPLGGYTF. For the CDR3, the DNA is TGTGCCAGCACCCAATCCCCGGGGACACCTTTGGGCGGCTACACCTTC.

This clonotype was counted a few times. The chain carries TRBV3-1 and TRBJ1-6; TRBD1 agrees at 10 bases. The germline CDR1 and CDR2 sequences are LGHDT and YNNKEL (reference sequence). V trimming: 0 bases; J trimming: 11 bases; junction bases outside the gene matches: 7. The CDR3 spans 16 residues. The CDR3: CASSQDSGTGVTPLHF. CDR3 in DNA: TGTGCCAGCAGCCAAGATAGCGGGACAGGGGTTACACCCCTCCACTTT.

J is TRBJ2-3 and V is TRBV12-5; 7 nucleotides agree with TRBD1. CDR3 length: 16 amino acids. Germline lookup yields CDR1 LGHNT and CDR2 FRNRAP. V shed 6 bases and J 2 bases; nucleotides not matched to a gene: 11. CDR3: CASGADRAGDTDTQYF. The CDR3 bases are TGTGCTAGTGGAGCCGACAGGGCCGGAGACACAGATACGCAGTATTTT.

There are a few counts of this clonotype. V and J are TRBV29-1 and TRBJ2-7; 8 nucleotides align to TRBD2. Trimming at V came to 4 bases and at J to 2 bases, leaving 4 bases not matched to a gene. This CDR3 contains 13 residues. In germline, CDR1 is SQVTM, CDR2 ANQGSEA. For the CDR3, the DNA is TGCAGCGTTGCGGGACTAGGAGCCTACGAGCAGTACTTC. Translated: CSVAGLGAYEQYF.

V is TRBV7-2 and J is TRBJ2-5, with TRBD1 matching over 11 bases. Germline V gene lookup returns CDR1 SGHTA and CDR2 FQGNSA. V shed 5 bases, J shed 5 bases, and the junction held 7 bases outside the gene matches. The CDR3 is made up of 15 amino acids. Here the CDR3 reads CASSRPGQGEETQYF. Written as DNA, the CDR3 is TGTGCCAGCAGCCGACCGGGACAGGGGGAGGAGACCCAGTACTTC.

The rearrangement links TRBV7-2 to TRBJ2-7, with D hard to call. The CDR3 loop spans 17 amino acids. V was shortened by 3 bases and J by 4 bases, with 22 bases between the two germline ends. CDR1 SGHTA and CDR2 FQGNSA come from the germline V gene. The CDR3 reads CASSLGKSGSDLYEQYF. The CDR3 nucleotides read TGTGCCAGCAGCTTGGGGAAATCCGGGTCAGATCTTTACGAGCAGTACTTC.

This clonotype was observed a handful of times. The chain joins TRBV5-5 to TRBJ2-7; D is ambiguous. Germline V gene sequence: CDR1 SGHKS, CDR2 YYEKEE (reference sequence). CDR3 length: 14 residues. V lost 2 bases to trimming and J lost 3 bases, with 12 bases between them. CDR3 sequence (DNA): TGTGCCAGCAGCTTCCCAGGCGGCGTCTACGAGCAGTACTTC. Its translation: CASSFPGGVYEQYF. Full variable domain (rest looked up from reference TRBV5-5 and TRBJ2-7): DAGVTQSPTHLIKTRGQQVTLRCSPISGHKSVSWYQQVLGQGPQFIFQYYEKEERGRGNFPDRFSARQFPNYSSELNVNALLLGDSALYLCASSFPGGVYEQYFGPGTRLTVT.

The chain is built from TRBV4-3 and TRBJ2-2; the D gene is possibly TRBD1 (7 bases). The germline CDR1 and CDR2 sequences are LGHNA and YSLEER. The CDR3 runs to 16 residues. The germline V and J ends were trimmed by 4 bases and 6 bases, with 18 bases remaining between them. CDR3: CASSPHQSRGAGELFF. In DNA, the CDR3 is TGCGCCAGCAGCCCCCATCAGAGCAGGGGGGCCGGGGAGCTGTTTTTT.

In its sample, this clonotype was seen many times. The chain combines TRBV12-3 or TRBV12-4 with TRBJ2-1; TRBD2 might be the D (6 bases). V was shortened by 6 bases and J by 8 bases, with 14 bases between the two germline ends. The CDR3 sequence is 13 residues long. The CDR3 nucleotides read TGTGCCAGCAGGAGCGGCAGGGACTATGAGCAGTTCTTC. Protein product: CASRSGRDYEQFF.

The V gene is TRBV27, the J gene TRBJ2-3; D uncertain. The V gene's germline CDR1 is MNHEY and CDR2 SMNVEV (reference sequence). The ends were cut back, 4 bases at V and 2 bases at J, with 13 bases in the middle. The CDR3 sequence is 15 residues long. The CDR3 spells CASSSRPYSTDTQYF. For the CDR3, the DNA is TGTGCCAGCAGTTCACGACCCTATTCCACAGATACGCAGTATTTT.

The chain uses TRBV20-1 and TRBJ2-5; TRBD2 aligns across 11 bases. Per germline, CDR1 DFQATT and CDR2 SNEGSKA (reference sequence). This CDR3 contains 15 residues. Unmatched junction bases numbered 8, after V lost 6 bases and J lost 2 bases. As DNA, the CDR3 is TGCAGTGCGACTCCTAGCGGGAGGTTTCAAGAGACCCAGTACTTC. Translation gives CSATPSGRFQETQYF.

The rearrangement links TRBV11-1 to TRBJ1-5; D uncertain. Germline CDR1 SGHAT, CDR2 FQDESV (reference sequence). V lost 3 bases to trimming and J lost 5 bases, with 8 bases between them. The CDR3 sequence is 13 residues long. CDR3 protein: CASSFGVDQPQHF. DNA for the CDR3: TGTGCCAGCAGCTTCGGGGTTGATCAGCCCCAGCATTTT.

There are many counts of this clonotype. This rearrangement joins TRBV5-1 to TRBJ1-1; D gene uncertain. CDR3 length equals 14 residues. CDR1 and CDR2 from the germline V gene are SGHRS and YFSETQ. The V end was cut by 1 base, the J end by 3 bases, with 10 bases between. CDR3 in DNA: TGCGCCAGCAGCTTGTACGGTGGGGACACTGAAGCTTTCTTT. As protein: CASSLYGGDTEAFF.

The sample holds a few counts of this clonotype. CDR3 residues: CASSLTDSGELFF. CDR3 in DNA: TGTGCCAGCAGTTTAACGGATAGCGGGGAGCTGTTTTTT. V gene TRBV28 combines with J gene TRBJ2-2; no definite D call. The germline V gene has CDR1 MDHEN and CDR2 SYDVKM. Trimming left V 2 bases short and J 7 bases short, with 8 bases between. This CDR3 comprises 13 residues.

This clonotype occurred many times. J is TRBJ1-4 and V is TRBV28, with TRBD1 matching 12 bases. The CDR3 contains 15 residues. Germline assignment: CDR1 MDHEN and CDR2 SYDVKM. V lost 8 bases, J lost 7 bases, and 8 bases stayed unmatched. CDR3: CASGTGGYRGEKLFF. The CDR3 bases are TGTGCCAGCGGGACAGGGGGCTATCGTGGTGAAAAACTGTTTTTT.

This clonotype was observed a handful of times. The genes are TRBV18 and TRBJ2-3; 9 nucleotides line up with TRBD2. The junction had 8 bases not matched to a gene; V was cut back by 4 bases and J by 0 bases. The CDR3 has 17 residues. Germline V gene sequence: CDR1 KGHSH, CDR2 LQKENI. CDR3 amino acids: CASSLKVAGASTDTQYF. DNA for the CDR3: TGTGCCAGCTCACTGAAAGTAGCGGGAGCGAGCACAGATACGCAGTATTTT. The full variable domain, its missing parts supplied by reference TRBV18 and TRBJ2-3, is NAGVMQNPRHLVRRRGQEARLRCSPMKGHSHVYWYRQLPEEGLKFMVYLQKENIIDESGMPKERFSAEFPKEGPSILRIQQVVRGDSAAYFCASSLKVAGASTDTQYFGPGTRLTVL.

This clonotype was found many times. The chain links TRBV15 to TRBJ2-3, with D unclear. The germline gives CDR1 LNHNV, CDR2 YYDKDF (reference sequence). The CDR3 runs to 14 residues. Trimming stripped 8 bases from V and 0 bases from J, with 12 bases between. The CDR3 reads CATRGWSSTDTQYF. The CDR3 DNA follows: TGTGCCACCCGCGGCTGGAGTAGCACAGATACGCAGTATTTT.

In its sample, this clonotype was seen many times. The J gene is TRBJ2-1, the V gene TRBV2; D unclear. The CDR3 contains 13 residues. The ends were cut back, 2 bases at V and 5 bases at J, with 7 bases in the middle. CDR1 and CDR2 (germline): SNHLY, FYNNEI. CDR3 residues: CASSEISHNEQFF. CDR3 nucleotide sequence: TGTGCCAGCAGTGAAATATCCCACAATGAGCAGTTCTTC.

The sample holds a few counts of this clonotype. This chain joins TRBV12-3 or TRBV12-4 and TRBJ2-1; tentative D call: TRBD1 (6 bases). V shed 5 bases and J shed 4 bases, with 12 bases lying between them. CDR3 length: 14 residues. The CDR3 sequence: CASSPSDRYNEQFF. The CDR3 DNA sequence: TGTGCCAGCAGTCCCTCGGACAGATACAATGAGCAGTTCTTC.

The gene calls are TRBV24-1 and TRBJ1-2, with a tentative D call TRBD1 (6 bases). Per the germline V gene, CDR1 is KGHDR and CDR2 is SFDVKD. CDR3 length: 15 amino acids. V lost 1 base and J 10 bases, leaving 18 bases between the germline ends. The CDR3 sequence: CATSDFGDKRSDYTF. CDR3 bases: TGTGCCACCAGTGATTTTGGGGACAAGCGGTCTGACTACACCTTC.

This clonotype was seen only a few times. The chain couples TRBV29-1 to TRBJ2-1; no reliable D call. Trimming pared 2 bases from V and 8 bases from J, leaving 19 bases between. This CDR3 is built from 15 residues. Per the germline V gene, CDR1 is SQVTM and CDR2 is ANQGSEA. The CDR3 loop reads CSVEQRPRGWDEQFF. The CDR3 region has the DNA TGCAGCGTTGAACAACGACCGCGCGGTTGGGATGAGCAGTTCTTC.

The chain has TRBV6-1 and TRBJ1-5; D perhaps matches TRBD1 (5 bases). Germline V gene sequence: CDR1 MNHNS, CDR2 SASEGT. CDR3 length equals 14 residues. The ends were cut back, 10 bases at V and 4 bases at J, with 17 bases in the middle. The CDR3 here is CATRGGGSNQPQHF. The DNA for the CDR3 is TGTGCCACTCGTGGGGGGGGTTCTAATCAGCCCCAGCATTTT.

This clonotype has just a few counts. The chain combines TRBV24-1 with TRBJ1-5; no firm D call. Germline V lookup: CDR1 KGHDR, CDR2 SFDVKD. CDR3 length equals 14 residues. Trimming stripped 3 bases from V and 6 bases from J, with 11 bases between. The CDR3 here is CATSDVHSSQPQHF. The DNA for the CDR3 is TGTGCCACCAGTGATGTACATTCCAGTCAGCCCCAGCATTTT.

This chain connects TRBV15 to TRBJ2-7; weak D call: TRBD1 (6 bases). Trimming shortened V by 6 bases and J by 0 bases, and 15 bases separated the two germline ends. Germline CDR1 and CDR2: LNHNV and YYDKDF (reference sequence). The CDR3 totals 15 residues. The CDR3, as DNA: TGTGCCACCAGGGCCGGACAGAAGAGCTCCTACGAGCAGTACTTC. Amino acids: CATRAGQKSSYEQYF.

This clonotype was picked up a small number of times. The CDR3 here is CSAAGLRIYEQYF. CDR3 bases: TGCAGTGCCGCGGGACTCCGTATATACGAGCAGTACTTC. The rearrangement joins TRBV20-1 to TRBJ2-7; D possibly corresponds to TRBD2 (6 bases). CDR3 length equals 13 residues. Trimming took 6 bases from V and 4 from J, leaving 16 bases between them. Germline V gives CDR1 DFQATT, CDR2 SNEGSKA (reference sequence).

The V gene is TRBV5-5, the J gene TRBJ2-5; 8 nucleotides agree with TRBD1. The CDR3 consists of 13 residues. CDR1 and CDR2 from the germline V gene are SGHKS and YYEKEE (reference sequence). J was trimmed by 4 bases and V by 3 bases; bases with no gene match: 2. The CDR3 is CASSSGGPETQYF. The CDR3 bases are TGTGCCAGCAGCTCAGGGGGCCCAGAGACCCAGTACTTC.

This clonotype was observed a handful of times. J is TRBJ2-5 and V is TRBV29-1, with a tentative D call TRBD1 (6 bases). This CDR3 is built from 13 residues. The germline CDR1 and CDR2 sequences are SQVTM and ANQGSEA. Trimming stripped 5 bases from V and 7 bases from J, with 17 bases between. The CDR3 DNA reads as TGCAGCGTTACCACACAGGGATGGGGGACCCAGTACTTC. Its translation: CSVTTQGWGTQYF.